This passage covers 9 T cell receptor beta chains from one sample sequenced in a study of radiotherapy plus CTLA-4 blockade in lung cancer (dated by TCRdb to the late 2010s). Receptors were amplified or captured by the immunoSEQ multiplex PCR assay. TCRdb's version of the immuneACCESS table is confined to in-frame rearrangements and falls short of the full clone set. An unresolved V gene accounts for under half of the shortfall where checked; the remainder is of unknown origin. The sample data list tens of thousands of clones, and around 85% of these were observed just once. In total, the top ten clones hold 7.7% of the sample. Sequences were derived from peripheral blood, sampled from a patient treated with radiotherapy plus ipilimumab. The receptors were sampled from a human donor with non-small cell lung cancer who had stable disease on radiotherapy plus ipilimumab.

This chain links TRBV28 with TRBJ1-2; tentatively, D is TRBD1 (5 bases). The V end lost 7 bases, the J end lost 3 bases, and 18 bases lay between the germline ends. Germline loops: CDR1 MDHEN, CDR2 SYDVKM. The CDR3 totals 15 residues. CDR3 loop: CASTLERGIDYGYTF. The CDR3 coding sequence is TGTGCCAGCACCTTGGAAAGGGGAATCGACTATGGCTACACCTTC.

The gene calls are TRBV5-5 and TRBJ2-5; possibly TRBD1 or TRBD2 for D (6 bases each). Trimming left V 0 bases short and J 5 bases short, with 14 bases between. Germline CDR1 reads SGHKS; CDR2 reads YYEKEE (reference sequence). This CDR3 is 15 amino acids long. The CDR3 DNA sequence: TGTGCCAGCAGCTTGGCGGGAGACAGGTACGAGACCCAGTACTTC. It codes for CASSLAGDRYETQYF.

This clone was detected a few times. CDR3: CASSLMRGEKLFF. CDR3 nucleotides: TGTGCCAGCAGCTTGATGAGGGGTGAAAAACTGTTTTTT. This rearrangement joins TRBV7-6 to TRBJ1-4, with D possibly TRBD1 on 5 matching bases. Germline CDR1 and CDR2: SGHVS and FNYEAQ. This CDR3 contains 13 residues. V was trimmed by 3 bases and J by 7 bases, leaving 9 bases between them. Based on the CDR3 plus reference TRBV7-6 and TRBJ1-4, the full variable domain is GAGVSQSPRYKVTKRGQDVALRCDPISGHVSLYWYRQALGQGPEFLTYFNYEAQQDKSGLPNDRFSAERPEGSISTLTIQRTEQRDSAMYRCASSLMRGEKLFFGSGTQLSVL.

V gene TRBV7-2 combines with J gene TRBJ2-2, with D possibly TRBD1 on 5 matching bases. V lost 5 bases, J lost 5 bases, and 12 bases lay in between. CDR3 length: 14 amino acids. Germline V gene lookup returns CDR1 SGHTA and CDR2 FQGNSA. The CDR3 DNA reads TGTGCCAGCAGCCTCTCAGGGTCAACCGGGGAGCTGTTTTTT. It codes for CASSLSGSTGELFF.

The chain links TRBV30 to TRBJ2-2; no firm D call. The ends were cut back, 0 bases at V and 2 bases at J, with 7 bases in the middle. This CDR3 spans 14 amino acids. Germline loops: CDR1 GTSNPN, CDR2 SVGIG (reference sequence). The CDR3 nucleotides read TGTGCCTGGAGTGTCACAGTTAACACCGGGGAGCTGTTTTTT. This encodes CAWSVTVNTGELFF.

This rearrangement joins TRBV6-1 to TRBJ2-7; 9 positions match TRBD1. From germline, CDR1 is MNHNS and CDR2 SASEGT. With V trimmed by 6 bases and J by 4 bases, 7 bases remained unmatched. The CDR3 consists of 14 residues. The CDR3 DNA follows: TGTGCCAGCAGGGGACAGGGAAGCTTATACGAGCAGTACGTC. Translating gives CASRGQGSLYEQYV.

CDR3 protein: CASRSASRYGYTF. The CDR3 nucleotides read TGTGCCAGCAGGTCGGCCAGTCGCTATGGCTACACCTTC. The chain combines TRBV6-5 with TRBJ1-2; no reliable D call. Per germline, CDR1 MNHEY and CDR2 SVGAGI. V lost 6 bases to trimming and J lost 4 bases, with 12 bases between them. The CDR3 length is 13 residues.

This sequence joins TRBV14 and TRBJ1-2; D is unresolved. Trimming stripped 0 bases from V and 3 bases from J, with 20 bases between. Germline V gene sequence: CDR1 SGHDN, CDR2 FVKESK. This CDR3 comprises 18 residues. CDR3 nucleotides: TGTGCCAGCAGCCAAGATGGTCCGAGGGCACCCGGGGACTATGGCTACACCTTC. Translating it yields CASSQDGPRAPGDYGYTF.

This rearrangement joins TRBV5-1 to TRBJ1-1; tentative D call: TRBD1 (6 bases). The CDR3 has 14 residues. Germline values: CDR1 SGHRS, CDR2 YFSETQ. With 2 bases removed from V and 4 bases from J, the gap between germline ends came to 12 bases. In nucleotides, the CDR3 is TGCGCCAGCAGCTTCTCAGGGGAGAGCACTGAAGCTTTCTTT. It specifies CASSFSGESTEAFF.